The rows below give T cell receptor beta chains drawn from one sample of a study of blood T cell repertoires in COVID-19. Only in-frame clones appear in the TCRdb table, and some are missing; sequencing was by immunoSEQ multiplex PCR. This sample has roughly 260,000 clones; just under 90% occur once, and the top ten carry roughly 3.7%. The sample was peripheral blood. Source of these receptors: a woman aged 40 to 50 with acute or convalescent COVID-19. CDR3s include the opening cysteine and the closing phenylalanine or tryptophan. Fields, in order: V gene, J gene, D gene, clone size, CDR3 protein, CDR3 DNA. The D gene is left open where the match is weak. Size tells how often a clone was seen (once, few, many) or the class of an expanded clone, and some rows leave it out.

TRBV12-3/TRBV12-4	TRBJ1-6	.	.	CASSLAPRTLHF	TGTGCCAGCAGTTTAGCCCCTAGGACCCTCCACTTT
TRBV30	TRBJ1-5	TRBD1	.	CAWRGQVNQPQHF	TGTGCCTGGAGGGGACAGGTCAATCAGCCCCAGCATTTT
TRBV30	TRBJ1-3	.	.	CAWSVRAKTGNTIYF	TGTGCCTGGAGTGTACGCGCGAAAACTGGAAACACCATATATTTT
TRBV14	TRBJ1-1	TRBD1	.	CASSQETDGTGNTEAFF	TGTGCCAGCAGCCAAGAAACAGACGGGACAGGGAACACTGAAGCTTTCTTT
TRBV10-3	TRBJ2-3	TRBD2	.	CAITEGGLASAADTQYF	TGTGCCATCACCGAGGGCGGACTAGCGTCAGCGGCAGATACGCAGTATTTT
TRBV5-1	TRBJ2-5	TRBD2	.	CASTDGGSGETQYF	TGCGCCAGCACCGACGGGGGGTCTGGGGAGACCCAGTACTTC
TRBV19	TRBJ1-1	.	.	CASSPTGVYNTEAFF	TGTGCCAGTAGTCCGACCGGGGTTTATAACACTGAAGCTTTCTTT
TRBV19	TRBJ2-5	.	.	CASSQGQRETQYF	TGTGCCAGTAGTCAGGGGCAGCGAGAGACCCAGTACTTC
TRBV19	TRBJ1-5	.	.	CASSIDRSRYQPQHF	TGTGCCAGTAGTATAGATCGGAGTAGATATCAGCCCCAGCATTTT
TRBV2	TRBJ2-5	TRBD2	.	CASSQTSGGEETQYF	TGTGCCAGCAGCCAGACTAGCGGGGGGGAAGAGACCCAGTACTTC
TRBV11-2	TRBJ1-1	TRBD1	once	CASSLGTATFNAEAFF	TGTGCCAGCAGCTTGGGGACAGCGACCTTTAACGCTGAAGCTTTCTTT
TRBV6-4	TRBJ2-2	.	.	CASSRVSGELFF	TGTGCCAGCAGTCGGGTCTCCGGGGAGCTGTTTTTT
TRBV10-1	TRBJ2-2	.	.	CASSAGGSGELFF	TGCGCCAGCAGTGCTGGGGGCTCCGGGGAGCTGTTTTTT
TRBV2	TRBJ1-5	.	.	CASSALQGVGQPQHF	TGTGCCAGCAGTGCATTACAGGGAGTCGGTCAGCCCCAGCATTTT
TRBV18	TRBJ1-3	TRBD1	.	CASSPPQGGGGNTIYF	TGTGCCAGCTCACCGCCCCAGGGGGGCGGTGGAAACACCATATATTTT
TRBV15	TRBJ1-1	TRBD1	.	CATSSGQGTYLKGTEAFF	TGTGCCACCAGCAGTGGACAGGGGACTTACCTTAAGGGGACTGAAGCTTTCTTT
TRBV9	TRBJ1-3	.	few	CASSGMGVGNTIYF	TGTGCCAGCAGCGGGATGGGCGTTGGAAACACCATATATTTT
TRBV12-3/TRBV12-4	TRBJ1-1	TRBD1	.	CASTLGQFSEAFF	TGTGCCAGCACCCTGGGACAGTTTTCTGAAGCTTTCTTT
TRBV2	TRBJ1-1	.	.	CASRTDSPNTEAFF	TGTGCCAGCAGGACTGACAGTCCGAACACTGAAGCTTTCTTT
TRBV7-2	TRBJ1-2	TRBD1	.	CASSSLQGAGGYTF	TGTGCCAGCAGCTCCCTACAGGGGGCAGGCGGCTACACCTTC
TRBV4-1	TRBJ1-2	TRBD1	few	CASSPPGQYYGYTF	TGCGCCAGCAGCCCACCGGGACAGTACTATGGCTACACCTTC
TRBV7-9	TRBJ1-2	TRBD1	.	CASSPTGAPYGYTF	TGTGCCAGCAGCCCAACAGGGGCTCCCTATGGCTACACCTTC
TRBV11-2	TRBJ2-3	.	.	CASSANRGTDTQYF	TGTGCCAGCAGCGCCAACAGGGGCACAGATACGCAGTATTTT
TRBV30	TRBJ1-2	TRBD1	.	CASRQGALYGYTF	TGTGCCTCCAGACAGGGGGCCCTGTATGGCTACACCTTC
TRBV5-1	TRBJ2-2	TRBD2	.	CASSLGAGGLNTNTGELFF	TGCGCCAGCAGCTTGGGAGCGGGGGGCTTAAATACGAACACCGGGGAGCTGTTTTTT
TRBV11-2	TRBJ2-3	TRBD2	.	CASSLTRGGTDTQYF	TGTGCCAGCAGCTTAACGCGGGGGGGCACAGATACGCAGTATTTT
TRBV28	TRBJ2-1	TRBD1	.	CASSSPTGGAEQFF	TGTGCCAGCAGTTCCCCAACAGGGGGCGCTGAGCAGTTCTTC
TRBV5-5	TRBJ2-2	TRBD1	.	CASSWGQGNTGELFF	TGTGCCAGCAGCTGGGGACAGGGGAACACCGGGGAGCTGTTTTTT
TRBV19	TRBJ2-1	TRBD2	.	CASTPKLAGGPGEQFF	TGTGCCAGTACCCCAAAACTAGCGGGGGGGCCGGGTGAGCAGTTCTTC
TRBV7-2	TRBJ1-3	.	.	CASSLEGGVSGNTIYF	TGTGCCAGCAGCTTAGAGGGAGGGGTCTCTGGAAACACCATATATTTT
TRBV6-6	TRBJ1-2	.	.	CASSPTGNGNYGYTF	TGTGCCAGCAGTCCGACGGGTAACGGGAACTATGGCTACACCTTC
TRBV5-4	TRBJ2-3	TRBD2	.	CASTQRGEDTQYF	TGTGCCAGCACCCAGCGGGGGGAAGATACGCAGTATTTT
TRBV5-1	TRBJ2-5	.	.	CASSGTVGETQYF	TGCGCCAGCAGCGGAACAGTGGGAGAGACCCAGTACTTC
TRBV19	TRBJ1-2	TRBD1	.	CASRTGGAGYGYTF	TGTGCCAGCCGAACAGGGGGCGCAGGATATGGCTACACCTTC
TRBV30	TRBJ1-6	.	.	CAWSVSHLSPLHF	TGTGCCTGGAGTGTATCCCACTTATCACCCCTCCACTTT
TRBV2	TRBJ1-1	.	few	CASSIRTANTEAFF	TGTGCCAGCAGTATACGGACAGCGAACACTGAAGCTTTCTTT
TRBV10-1	TRBJ2-1	TRBD1	.	CASSEWGQRDNEQFF	TGCGCCAGCAGTGAGTGGGGACAGAGGGACAATGAGCAGTTCTTC
TRBV6-5	TRBJ2-1	.	.	CASRITGNNEQFF	TGTGCCAGCAGGATAACAGGAAACAATGAGCAGTTCTTC
TRBV9	TRBJ2-5	.	.	CASSVAGQTQYF	TGTGCCAGCAGCGTAGCAGGTCAGACCCAGTACTTC
TRBV7-2	TRBJ1-3	.	.	CASSSPRRRQEVRDTIYF	TGTGCCAGCAGCTCACCTAGAAGACGACAGGAGGTGAGGGACACCATATATTTT
TRBV3-1/TRBV3-2	TRBJ1-5	.	.	CASSQGGFSNQPQHF	TGTGCCAGCAGCCAAGGCGGGTTTAGCAATCAGCCCCAGCATTTT
TRBV4-1	TRBJ1-1	.	.	CASSQIAGGTEAFF	TGCGCCAGCAGCCAAATAGCGGGGGGCACTGAAGCTTTCTTT
TRBV2	TRBJ2-5	TRBD2	.	CASSEAPLGRGGETQYF	TGTGCCAGCAGTGAAGCGCCCCTCGGGCGGGGGGGGGAGACCCAGTACTTC
TRBV4-1	TRBJ1-2	.	.	CASSQVPTPGAGYTF	TGCGCCAGCAGCCAAGTCCCTACTCCGGGAGCGGGCTACACCTTC